This T cell receptor beta chain was found in a study of blood T cell repertoires in COVID-19. Study in general: Sample material is recorded as cDNA or gDNA derived from T cells, B-cell-depleted T cells, or PBMCs.

Per the original data handling: Amplification with reference gene primers provided the estimates of nucleated cell counts. Sequencing used immunoSEQ multiplex PCR; TCRdb keeps in-frame clones, though not all of them. V and J calls and clone size are copied from that table; D and trimming were computed from the DNA. The data hold around 53,000 clones, with roughly 90% observed a single time. The germline V gene encodes CDR1 LNHNV and CDR2 YYDKDF (reference sequence). The CDR3 is 16 residues long. With V trimmed by 3 bases and J by 2 bases, 5 bases remained unmatched. The J gene is TRBJ1-5, the V gene TRBV15, with 9 bases matching TRBD1. The material sequenced was peripheral blood. This TCR was sampled from a human donor in a cohort sampled during active COVID-19. The CDR3 loop is CATSSARTGGNQPQHF. The CDR3 DNA follows: TGTGCCACCAGCAGCGCCAGGACAGGGGGCAATCAGCCCCAGCATTTT.